This T cell receptor (beta chain) derives from a study of blood T cell repertoires in COVID-19. The wider study: Samples taken during acute and convalescent COVID-19 were collected in the United States, Italy and Spain. PBMCs, B-cell-depleted T cells, or T cells were the source of the cDNA or gDNA that made up the material.

The CDR3 contains 16 residues. Per the germline V gene, CDR1 is SGHTA and CDR2 is FQGNSA. Trimming pared 7 bases from V and 2 bases from J, leaving 18 bases between. In the authors' workflow: Reference gene primer amplification yielded estimated nucleated cell counts. Repertoires were generated with immunoSEQ multiplex PCR, while TCRdb's copy carries only in-frame clones and drops some. That table supplies the V and J calls and clone size; D and trimming were determined from the DNA. Of roughly 75,000 clones in the sample, 81% were seen once. The sample comprised peripheral blood. This chain connects TRBV7-2 to TRBJ2-1; a weak D match, TRBD1 (6 bases). The clonotype comes from a woman in her sixties or seventies with acute or convalescent COVID-19. CDR3 protein: CASIPHGTTTYNEQFF. For the CDR3, the DNA is TGTGCCAGCATTCCGCACGGGACAACTACCTACAATGAGCAGTTCTTC.